A selection of T cell receptor beta chains follows, all from one sample in a study of cytomegalovirus exposure and HLA in healthy donors. Using immunoSEQ multiplex PCR, the repertoire was profiled, and TCRdb retains in-frame clones only, with some absent. The profile shows 100,000 to 150,000 clones, over 60% of them singletons. The sample was PBMCs. The receptors come from a man in his forties or fifties in good health and CMV-seronegative. Both conserved end residues are part of each CDR3. The order of the fields is V gene, J gene, D gene, clone size, CDR3 DNA, CDR3 protein. The D gene is left open where the match is weak. The size entry is marked missing in some rows and otherwise reads once, few, many or a size class.

v_gene: TRBV18; j_gene: TRBJ1-1; d_gene: -; abundance: -; CDR3nt: TGTGCCAGCTCACCAACGGGGGGGGAGAACACTGAAGCTTTCTTT; CDR3aa: CASSPTGGENTEAFF
v_gene: TRBV10-3; j_gene: TRBJ2-5; d_gene: -; abundance: -; CDR3nt: TGTGCCTCCAGGGGGGGACTAGGGTCGGCTGGAGAGACCCAGTACTTC; CDR3aa: CASRGGLGSAGETQYF
v_gene: TRBV5-8; j_gene: TRBJ2-1; d_gene: -; abundance: -; CDR3nt: TGTGCCAGCAGACCCGCCCCGCCCGACGGGGGGTTCTTC; CDR3aa: CASRPAPPDGGFF
v_gene: TRBV11-2; j_gene: TRBJ2-1; d_gene: TRBD2; abundance: -; CDR3nt: TGTGCCAGCAGCTTAACTAGCGGGGGCGATGAGCAGTTCTTC; CDR3aa: CASSLTSGGDEQFF
v_gene: TRBV27; j_gene: TRBJ1-5; d_gene: -; abundance: -; CDR3nt: TGTGCCAGCAGTTTGGGGGGGGCTGGAAATCAGCCCCAGCATTTT; CDR3aa: CASSLGGAGNQPQHF
v_gene: TRBV5-6; j_gene: TRBJ1-3; d_gene: -; abundance: -; CDR3nt: TGTGCCAGCAGCTCCACCGAACTGACAACCTCCTCTGGAAACACCATATATTTT; CDR3aa: CASSSTELTTSSGNTIYF
v_gene: TRBV19; j_gene: TRBJ2-6; d_gene: -; abundance: -; CDR3nt: TGTGCCAGTAGTGGCAGGGGAAGGGATTTTGGGGCCAACGTCCTGACTTTC; CDR3aa: CASSGRGRDFGANVLTF
v_gene: TRBV4-1; j_gene: TRBJ1-5; d_gene: TRBD1; abundance: -; CDR3nt: TGCGCCAGCAGCCAAGATACGGACAGGGGGTACCATTTT; CDR3aa: CASSQDTDRGYHF
v_gene: TRBV7-8; j_gene: TRBJ1-6; d_gene: -; abundance: few; CDR3nt: TGTGCCAGCAGCTCTAAGCCCAGGGGTAATTCACCCCTCCACTTT; CDR3aa: CASSSKPRGNSPLHF
v_gene: TRBV28; j_gene: TRBJ2-5; d_gene: -; abundance: -; CDR3nt: TGTGCCAGCAGTTTAGCAGGGGATGAAGAGACCCAGTACTTC; CDR3aa: CASSLAGDEETQYF
v_gene: TRBV6-6; j_gene: TRBJ1-5; d_gene: -; abundance: few; CDR3nt: TGTGCCAGCAGTTACTCGGGGGGGGATGGGGATCAGCCCCAGCATTTT; CDR3aa: CASSYSGGDGDQPQHF
v_gene: TRBV2; j_gene: TRBJ2-5; d_gene: TRBD2; abundance: -; CDR3nt: TGTGCCAGCTCCGAGGGGACTAGCCCAGAGACCCAGTACTTC; CDR3aa: CASSEGTSPETQYF
v_gene: TRBV7-3; j_gene: TRBJ2-1; d_gene: TRBD2; abundance: -; CDR3nt: TGTGCCAGCAGTACTAGCGGGGGAGGTAATGAGCAGTTCTTC; CDR3aa: CASSTSGGGNEQFF
v_gene: TRBV4-2; j_gene: TRBJ2-5; d_gene: TRBD2; abundance: -; CDR3nt: TGTGCCAGCAGCCAAGATGTGGCTAGCGGGGGGGCCCTACAAGAGACCCAGTACTTC; CDR3aa: CASSQDVASGGALQETQYF
v_gene: TRBV2; j_gene: TRBJ1-5; d_gene: TRBD1; abundance: -; CDR3nt: TGTGCCAGCAGTGAAAACCAGGGGCGGACAGGGCAGCCCCAGCATTTT; CDR3aa: CASSENQGRTGQPQHF
v_gene: TRBV2; j_gene: TRBJ1-6; d_gene: TRBD1; abundance: -; CDR3nt: TGTGCCAGCAGTGTTGGGACAGTGAATTCACCCCTCCACTTT; CDR3aa: CASSVGTVNSPLHF
v_gene: TRBV30; j_gene: TRBJ2-7; d_gene: -; abundance: -; CDR3nt: TGTGCCTGGAATGGCCTTCCCCACTACGAGCAGTACTTC; CDR3aa: CAWNGLPHYEQYF
v_gene: TRBV19; j_gene: TRBJ1-1; d_gene: -; abundance: -; CDR3nt: TGTGCCAGTGGGGACGGGGGGAACACTGAAGCTTTCTTT; CDR3aa: CASGDGGNTEAFF
v_gene: TRBV27; j_gene: TRBJ1-5; d_gene: TRBD1; abundance: -; CDR3nt: TGTGCCAGCAGGGCCGGGACAGCAAGCAATCAGCCCCAGCATTTT; CDR3aa: CASRAGTASNQPQHF
v_gene: TRBV27; j_gene: TRBJ1-1; d_gene: -; abundance: once; CDR3nt: TGTGCCAGCAGTTTATCGTTTAGAAACACTGAAGCTTTCTTT; CDR3aa: CASSLSFRNTEAFF
v_gene: TRBV7-5; j_gene: TRBJ1-2; d_gene: -; abundance: -; CDR3nt: TGTGTCATTGCGGGGGGCGCGGGTGGCTACACCTTC; CDR3aa: CVIAGGAGGYTF
v_gene: TRBV9; j_gene: TRBJ2-2; d_gene: -; abundance: -; CDR3nt: TGTGCCAGCAGCGTAGTCAGGAACGGGGAGCTGTTTTTT; CDR3aa: CASSVVRNGELFF
v_gene: TRBV27; j_gene: TRBJ2-3; d_gene: TRBD2; abundance: once; CDR3nt: TGTGCCAGCAGTTTTGCGGGGGGCACAGATACGCAGTATTTT; CDR3aa: CASSFAGGTDTQYF
v_gene: TRBV7-8; j_gene: TRBJ1-5; d_gene: -; abundance: -; CDR3nt: TGTGCCAGCAGCCCGGGTCGAGGGAATAGCAATCAGCCCCAGCATTTT; CDR3aa: CASSPGRGNSNQPQHF
v_gene: TRBV5-4; j_gene: TRBJ1-1; d_gene: TRBD1; abundance: few; CDR3nt: TGTGCCAGCAGCTCCGGACAGGAGGGCAACACTGAAGCTTTCTTT; CDR3aa: CASSSGQEGNTEAFF
v_gene: TRBV5-1; j_gene: TRBJ2-5; d_gene: -; abundance: few; CDR3nt: TGCGCCAGCAGCTTGAGGGGACTGACTGAAGAGACCCAGTACTTC; CDR3aa: CASSLRGLTEETQYF
v_gene: TRBV2; j_gene: TRBJ2-7; d_gene: TRBD1; abundance: -; CDR3nt: TGTGCCAGCAGTGAAGCGGGGTGGCAGGGGGCCTACGAGCAGTACTTC; CDR3aa: CASSEAGWQGAYEQYF
v_gene: TRBV9; j_gene: TRBJ1-5; d_gene: -; abundance: few; CDR3nt: TGTGCCAGCAGCGTGGGACACAATCAGCCCCAGCATTTT; CDR3aa: CASSVGHNQPQHF
v_gene: TRBV28; j_gene: TRBJ1-4; d_gene: TRBD1; abundance: few; CDR3nt: TGTGCCAGCAGTCCACAGGGGGAAATCGCCGATAATGAAAAACTGTTTTTT; CDR3aa: CASSPQGEIADNEKLFF
v_gene: TRBV4-3; j_gene: TRBJ1-5; d_gene: -; abundance: -; CDR3nt: TGCGCCAGCAGCCAAGATAGGGTCCCGGACACTAATCAGCCCCAGCATTTT; CDR3aa: CASSQDRVPDTNQPQHF
v_gene: TRBV7-9; j_gene: TRBJ1-6; d_gene: TRBD1; abundance: -; CDR3nt: TGTTCCAGCAGCTCCGGGACAGGGAAATACTCACCCCTCCACTTT; CDR3aa: CSSSSGTGKYSPLHF
v_gene: TRBV4-1; j_gene: TRBJ1-2; d_gene: -; abundance: -; CDR3nt: TGCGCCAGCAGCCAAGATTCAGGGTCCAGCGTATATGGCTACACCTTC; CDR3aa: CASSQDSGSSVYGYTF
v_gene: TRBV18; j_gene: TRBJ1-1; d_gene: -; abundance: once; CDR3nt: TGTGCCAGCTCACCCCTCGACGGAGGGCGGAACACTGAAGCTTTCTTT; CDR3aa: CASSPLDGGRNTEAFF
v_gene: TRBV18; j_gene: TRBJ2-7; d_gene: TRBD2; abundance: -; CDR3nt: TGTGCCAGCTCATTGACTAGCGAAGGGAACGAGCAGTACTTC; CDR3aa: CASSLTSEGNEQYF
v_gene: TRBV5-1; j_gene: TRBJ2-3; d_gene: TRBD2; abundance: -; CDR3nt: TGCGCCAGCAGCTTAAACCCCGGGGGGGCCGGAGATACGCAGTATTTT; CDR3aa: CASSLNPGGAGDTQYF
v_gene: TRBV2; j_gene: TRBJ2-7; d_gene: TRBD1; abundance: few; CDR3nt: TGTGCCAGCAGTAGGGACAGGACTATTAGCTCCTACGAGCAGTACTTC; CDR3aa: CASSRDRTISSYEQYF
v_gene: TRBV6-1; j_gene: TRBJ1-2; d_gene: -; abundance: few; CDR3nt: TGTGCCAGCAGTGAAGGAGGGGGGGTATCGGGCTACACCTTC; CDR3aa: CASSEGGGVSGYTF
v_gene: TRBV25-1; j_gene: TRBJ1-1; d_gene: -; abundance: -; CDR3nt: TGTGCCAGCAGTGAATTTCAGGGAGGAGGCACTGAAGCTTTCTTT; CDR3aa: CASSEFQGGGTEAFF
v_gene: TRBV7-2; j_gene: TRBJ1-5; d_gene: -; abundance: -; CDR3nt: TGTGCCAGCAGCTTAACGGACAGCCGCAATCAGCCCCAGCATTTT; CDR3aa: CASSLTDSRNQPQHF
v_gene: TRBV4-1; j_gene: TRBJ1-2; d_gene: -; abundance: once; CDR3nt: TGCGCCAGCAGCCAAGTCCTGGCATTAGGAGGGTACACCTTC; CDR3aa: CASSQVLALGGYTF
v_gene: TRBV7-9; j_gene: TRBJ2-4; d_gene: TRBD2; abundance: -; CDR3nt: TGTGCCAGCAGCTTAGTGGGAGGGCTGGGAAACATTCAGTACTTC; CDR3aa: CASSLVGGLGNIQYF
v_gene: TRBV19; j_gene: TRBJ2-5; d_gene: TRBD1; abundance: -; CDR3nt: TGTGCCAGTACGACAGGGGAGACCCAGTACTTC; CDR3aa: CASTTGETQYF
v_gene: TRBV28; j_gene: TRBJ1-2; d_gene: TRBD1; abundance: -; CDR3nt: TGTGCCAGCAGCACGCCGGGGACAGGGGCGATCAGCCATGGCTACACCTTC; CDR3aa: CASSTPGTGAISHGYTF
v_gene: TRBV6-6; j_gene: TRBJ1-1; d_gene: -; abundance: few; CDR3nt: TGTGCCAGCAGTTATGTGGCAGGGAGGGGAGCTGAAGCTTTCTTT; CDR3aa: CASSYVAGRGAEAFF
v_gene: TRBV5-1; j_gene: TRBJ2-1; d_gene: TRBD2; abundance: few; CDR3nt: TGCGCCAGCAGCCCGCACTTACTAGCGGGGGGGTACAATGAGCAGTTCTTC; CDR3aa: CASSPHLLAGGYNEQFF
v_gene: TRBV28; j_gene: TRBJ1-2; d_gene: TRBD1; abundance: -; CDR3nt: TGTGCCAGCAGTCAGCCCGGACGGGACAGGGGGCGTTACTATGGCTACACCTTC; CDR3aa: CASSQPGRDRGRYYGYTF
v_gene: TRBV5-1; j_gene: TRBJ2-3; d_gene: -; abundance: -; CDR3nt: TGCGCCAGCAGATTGGACACCACAGATACGCAGTATTTT; CDR3aa: CASRLDTTDTQYF
v_gene: TRBV9; j_gene: TRBJ1-1; d_gene: -; abundance: -; CDR3nt: TGTGCCAGCAGCGTAGAAGAGGGCGGGGAAGCTTTCTTT; CDR3aa: CASSVEEGGEAFF
v_gene: TRBV29-1; j_gene: TRBJ2-2; d_gene: TRBD1; abundance: few; CDR3nt: TGCAGCGTTGTCGGACAGGGTACCGGGGAGCTGTTTTTT; CDR3aa: CSVVGQGTGELFF
v_gene: TRBV18; j_gene: TRBJ1-2; d_gene: -; abundance: -; CDR3nt: TGTGCCAGCTCACCAGGAGGGACGGTCTATGGCTACACCTTC; CDR3aa: CASSPGGTVYGYTF
v_gene: TRBV5-1; j_gene: TRBJ1-1; d_gene: -; abundance: -; CDR3nt: TGCGCCAGCAGCTTTGGCACCGAAAGGAGCACTGAAGCTTTCTTT; CDR3aa: CASSFGTERSTEAFF
v_gene: TRBV6-1; j_gene: TRBJ1-1; d_gene: -; abundance: -; CDR3nt: TGTGCCAGCAGAAAAAGGGGACACCCTGGAGCTTTCTTT; CDR3aa: CASRKRGHPGAFF
v_gene: TRBV28; j_gene: TRBJ2-3; d_gene: -; abundance: -; CDR3nt: TGTGCCAGCAGTCCCCAGGTCCCAGATACGCAGTATTTT; CDR3aa: CASSPQVPDTQYF
v_gene: TRBV28; j_gene: TRBJ1-1; d_gene: -; abundance: few; CDR3nt: TGTGCCAGCAGGGGGCTTAACACTGAAGCTTTCTTT; CDR3aa: CASRGLNTEAFF
v_gene: TRBV6-1; j_gene: TRBJ1-5; d_gene: TRBD1; abundance: once; CDR3nt: TGTGCCAGCATCGCCGGGACAGCCAATCAGCCCCAGCATTTT; CDR3aa: CASIAGTANQPQHF